The rows below give T cell receptor beta chains drawn from one sample of a study of somatic mutations in cytotoxic T cells in rheumatoid arthritis. TCRdb keeps only in-frame clones here, not all; method: immunoSEQ multiplex PCR. Among 15,000 or so clones listed, approximately 78% were seen once. The sequenced sample consisted of CD8+ T cells sorted from blood. These receptors all come from a woman aged 50 to 60 with rheumatoid arthritis. Each CDR3 is given with its conserved first and last residue. Fields, in order: V gene, clone size, CDR3 length, D gene, J gene, CDR3 DNA, CDR3 protein. The D gene is left open where the match is weak. Size is omitted from some rows. Given values are once, few, many or a class for expanded clones.

>TRBV25-1|.|12|.|TRBJ2-3
TGTGCCACCGGCTCCACTGGGGGTACGCAGTATTTT
CATGSTGGTQYF
>TRBV7-9|.|16|TRBD2|TRBJ2-2
TGTGCCAGCAGTCCTCTAGCGGGTCCGAACACCGGGGAGCTGTTTTTT
CASSPLAGPNTGELFF
>TRBV6-4|.|14|TRBD1|TRBJ2-1
TGTGCCAGCAGTGATGGACAGGGCCACAATGAGCAGTTCTTC
CASSDGQGHNEQFF
>TRBV30|.|11|TRBD2|TRBJ2-1
TGTGCCTGGAGTATGACGGGGGGGGAGTTCTTC
CAWSMTGGEFF
>TRBV11-2|.|14|.|TRBJ1-1
TGTGCCAGCAGCTTAGAGGTGGGGAACACTGAAGCTTTCTTT
CASSLEVGNTEAFF
>TRBV11-2|.|16|TRBD2|TRBJ2-7
TGTGCCAGCAGCTTAGCCCGACTAGCGGGGTATTACGAGCAGTACTTC
CASSLARLAGYYEQYF
>TRBV19|.|13|TRBD1|TRBJ2-7
TGTGCCAGTAGCCTGACAGGGGGGAACGAGCAGTACTTC
CASSLTGGNEQYF
>TRBV29-1|.|14|.|TRBJ2-7
TGCAGCGTTGAAATCCGGGGGGCGCTTTACGAGCAGTACTTC
CSVEIRGALYEQYF
>TRBV18|.|13|.|TRBJ1-1
TGTGCCAGCTCACCGCAGGGTGGCACTGAAGCTTTCTTT
CASSPQGGTEAFF
>TRBV4-1|.|14|.|TRBJ1-1
TGCGCCAGTAGCCAGGTCACGACAGGACCTGAAGCTTTCTTT
CASSQVTTGPEAFF
>TRBV27|.|13|.|TRBJ1-1
TGTGCCAGCAGTTTACTAGAGAACACTGAAGCTTTCTTT
CASSLLENTEAFF
>TRBV7-8|.|15|TRBD1|TRBJ2-2
TGTGCCAGCAGGAAGGGGACAGCGAACACCGGGGAGCTGTTTTTT
CASRKGTANTGELFF
>TRBV27|few|13|TRBD1|TRBJ2-7
TGTGCCAGCAGTTTGTCAGGGGGCGTCGAGCAGTACTTC
CASSLSGGVEQYF
>TRBV29-1|.|16|.|TRBJ2-6
TGCAGCGCCGTGGGGGCCCAGGGCCCTGGGGCCAACGTCCTGACTTTC
CSAVGAQGPGANVLTF
>TRBV6-5|once|14|.|TRBJ1-4
TGTGCCAGCACTTCCGGGGGAATGAGAGAAAAACTGTTTTTT
CASTSGGMREKLFF
>TRBV11-2|.|15|.|TRBJ2-1
TGTGCCAGCAGCTTTATAGTGGACCCTCGGGGTGAGCAGTTCTTC
CASSFIVDPRGEQFF
>TRBV7-9|.|15|.|TRBJ2-2
TGTGCCAGCAGCTTAACGACAAGCTACACCGGGGAGCTGTTTTTT
CASSLTTSYTGELFF